These T cell receptor beta chains were read from a single sample in a study of cytomegalovirus exposure and HLA in healthy donors. Sequencing used immunoSEQ multiplex PCR; TCRdb keeps in-frame clones, though not all of them. This table holds about 270,000 clones, 70% to 90% found once. The sequenced sample consisted of PBMCs. These receptors all stem from a woman aged 18-29 years in good health and CMV-seronegative. The CDR3 runs from the conserved cysteine through the conserved F or W. Each record gives: CDR3 protein, J gene, V gene.

CASSLEPENTGELFF TRBJ2-2 TRBV5-1
CASSQEWTRGFREQYF TRBJ2-7 TRBV4-3
CASSQDIRGGYGYTF TRBJ1-2 TRBV4-3
CATAASGNWAASYNEQFF TRBJ2-1 TRBV2
CASSSDRVSYEQYF TRBJ2-7 TRBV7-2
CASSHRGRENEQFF TRBJ2-1 TRBV4-1
CAWSVDSGGGEKLFF TRBJ1-4 TRBV30
CASSLTSKRGTEAFF TRBJ1-1 TRBV7-3
CASSLGQGIYEQYF TRBJ2-7 TRBV5-4
CASSQRPTGYNSPLHF TRBJ1-6 TRBV28
CASSLERLATQYF TRBJ2-5 TRBV14
CASLPMGGGNEQFF TRBJ2-1 TRBV5-1
CASSHSAGGDQPQHF TRBJ1-5 TRBV6-6
CASSFGPLVYEQYF TRBJ2-7 TRBV27
CASSQGRGGSNQPQHF TRBJ1-5 TRBV4-1
CASSASTSGGNEQFF TRBJ2-1 TRBV7-6
CASSLSAGRINQPQHF TRBJ1-5 TRBV27
CASGYGQPFSYEQYF TRBJ2-7 TRBV12-5
CASSQEIGAGAGYTF TRBJ1-2 TRBV4-1
CASSLDWRSEKLFF TRBJ1-4 TRBV7-9
CASSPGFRTGELFF TRBJ2-2 TRBV2
CASRASEPYEQYF TRBJ2-7 TRBV7-2
CASRPGLPYEQYF TRBJ2-7 TRBV27
CASSQDISGTEAFF TRBJ1-1 TRBV4-3
CASSPASTGGGLYGYTF TRBJ1-2 TRBV9
CASSLARDTLEETQYF TRBJ2-5 TRBV7-7
CASSSLAGGPDTQYF TRBJ2-3 TRBV11-2
CASGFLGGSNTGELFF TRBJ2-2 TRBV12-5
CATSRASGRGNQPQHF TRBJ1-5 TRBV15
CASSQGGFQPQHF TRBJ1-5 TRBV6-5